This T cell receptor beta chain emerged from a study of CD8 T cells in ankylosing spondylitis. Study-wide results and caveats: With a CD8+ phenotype, disease-linked clones were relatively rare in peripheral blood. It appeared that ankylosing spondylitis blood was characterized by a TCR beta motif of roughly 8 highly homologous variants.

This clonotype occurred once. The antigen remains unidentified. A single record per CDR3 protein comes from TCRdb applying MiXCR to the 5' RACE reads. Altogether 210,000 or so distinct CDR3 sequences are present, roughly 25% being singletons, with the ten largest covering less than 8.5%. The germline CDR1 and CDR2 sequences are SGHTA and FQGNSA. V shed 5 bases and J shed 5 bases, with 10 bases lying between them. This CDR3 is 12 amino acids long. J is TRBJ2-7 and V is TRBV7-2, with TRBD2 as a possible D gene (7 bases). This receptor was identified in a male donor with ankylosing spondylitis or in good health (not recorded which). Material for sequencing was blood, either unsorted or a sorted T cell fraction (not recorded which). The CDR3 bases are TGTGCCAGCAGCCTGCGGGGGCACGAGCAGTACTTC. The encoded protein is CASSLRGHEQYF.